What follows are 5 T cell receptor beta chains derived from one specimen sequenced in a study of control samples from healthy donors and cancer patients. The assay was immunoSEQ multiplex PCR, and TCRdb's table has in-frame clones only and misses some. Among around 93,000 clones listed, almost 90% were seen once. Material: blood. The receptors here all came from a man aged 25-45 years in good health.

The chain recombines TRBV12-5 with TRBJ2-3; no firm D call. This CDR3 is 15 amino acids long. CDR1 and CDR2 from the germline V gene are LGHNT and FRNRAP. V was cut by 6 bases and J by 0 bases, with 13 bases left in between. CDR3 amino acids: CASGPSQTSTDTQYF. The CDR3 DNA sequence: TGTGCTAGTGGCCCGTCACAGACTAGCACAGATACGCAGTATTTT.

V usage is TRBV7-8 and J usage is TRBJ1-1; TRBD1 matches 7 bases. V shed 8 bases, J shed 2 bases, and the junction held 11 bases outside the gene matches. The CDR3 contains 15 residues. Germline CDR1 is SGHVS and CDR2 is FQNEAQ. The CDR3 here is CASRPGQEFNTEAFF. DNA of the CDR3: TGTGCCAGCCGCCCCGGACAGGAGTTTAACACTGAAGCTTTCTTT.

The chain carries TRBV3-1 (or the pseudogene TRBV3-2) and TRBJ2-1, with 12 bases that match TRBD2. Trimming took 6 bases from V and 0 from J; bases not matched to a gene: 6. Germline V CDR1 and CDR2: LGHDT, YNNKEL (reference sequence). The length of the CDR3 is 17 residues. CDR3 residues: CASRPSGRATSYNEQFF. CDR3 nucleotides: TGTGCCAGCAGACCTAGCGGGAGGGCCACCTCCTACAATGAGCAGTTCTTC.

The chain links TRBV19 to TRBJ2-1, with D perhaps assigned TRBD1 or TRBD2 (5 bases each). Germline assignment: CDR1 LNHDA and CDR2 SQIVND (reference sequence). This CDR3 comprises 14 residues. The V end lost 5 bases, the J end lost 3 bases, and 11 bases lay between the germline ends. DNA for the CDR3: TGTGCCAGTAGTTCCGGGACGGACTACAATGAGCAGTTCTTC. It encodes CASSSGTDYNEQFF.

The chain is built from TRBV10-3 and TRBJ2-1, with D possibly being TRBD2 (7 bases). V was pared by 4 bases and J by 6 bases, with 22 bases between. This CDR3 has 17 amino acids. Germline CDR1 and CDR2: ENHRY and SYGVKD. CDR3 loop: CAISVPRGGGPLNEQFF. The CDR3 DNA follows: TGTGCCATCAGTGTCCCTCGAGGGGGAGGGCCCCTCAATGAGCAGTTCTTC.